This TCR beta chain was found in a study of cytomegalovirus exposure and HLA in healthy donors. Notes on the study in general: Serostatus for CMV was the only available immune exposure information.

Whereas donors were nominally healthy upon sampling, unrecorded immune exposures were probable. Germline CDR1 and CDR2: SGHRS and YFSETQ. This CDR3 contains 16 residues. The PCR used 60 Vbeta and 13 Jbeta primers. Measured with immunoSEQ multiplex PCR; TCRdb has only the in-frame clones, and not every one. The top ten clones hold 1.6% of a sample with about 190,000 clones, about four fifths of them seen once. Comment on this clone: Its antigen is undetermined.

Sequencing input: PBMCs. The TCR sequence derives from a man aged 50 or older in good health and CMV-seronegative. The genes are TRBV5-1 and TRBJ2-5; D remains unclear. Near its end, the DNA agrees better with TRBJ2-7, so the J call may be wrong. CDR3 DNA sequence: TGCGCCAGCAGCTTGCTGGAGCGACTCGACTCCTACGAGCAGTACTTC. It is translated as CASSLLERLDSYEQYF.